This is a list of T cell receptor beta chains from one sample in a study of T cells of healthy individuals. Each CDR3 protein gets one entry after TCRdb re-called the 5' RACE reads with MiXCR. The sample lists some 82,000 distinct CDR3 sequences; about 5% were seen once. Source of these receptors: a female donor in good health. Each CDR3 is given with its conserved first and last residue. A D gene is named only where the DNA matches it firmly. Some rows have no size entry. The others give once, few or many, or a class for an expanded clone.

v_gene,d_gene,abundance,j_gene,CDR3aa,CDR3nt
TRBV15,-,few,TRBJ1-4,CATSRDSVNEKLFF,TGTGCCACCAGCAGAGACAGCGTTAATGAAAAACTGTTTTTT
TRBV30,TRBD1,many,TRBJ2-2,CAWSVLGQGNTGELFF,TGTGCCTGGAGTGTACTAGGACAGGGGAACACCGGGGAGCTGTTTTTT
TRBV4-3,-,-,TRBJ1-2,CASSQDILYGYTF,TGCGCCAGCAGCCAAGATATTCTCTATGGCTACACCTTC
TRBV2,-,few,TRBJ1-5,CASSEGRHSNQPQHF,TGTGCCAGCAGTGAAGGGCGGCATAGCAATCAGCCCCAGCATTTT
TRBV29-1,-,many,TRBJ1-1,CSVGRGTEAFF,TGCAGCGTTGGCAGGGGCACTGAAGCTTTCTTT
TRBV20-1,-,-,TRBJ1-1,CSASRGAGVTEAFF,TGCAGTGCTAGTCGGGGAGCCGGGGTCACTGAAGCTTTCTTT
TRBV7-2,-,many,TRBJ1-1,CASSYQIEAFF,TGTGCCAGCAGCTATCAGATTGAAGCTTTCTTT
TRBV2,TRBD1,-,TRBJ1-2,CASSNGRQGAQGYGYTF,TGTGCCAGCAGTAACGGTCGTCAGGGGGCGCAGGGCTATGGCTACACCTTC
TRBV7-2,-,many,TRBJ2-7,CASSRSPATSYEQYF,TGTGCCAGCAGCCGCTCCCCCGCGACCTCCTACGAGCAGTACTTC
TRBV6-1,-,many,TRBJ1-1,CASRVQGIGNTEAFF,TGTGCCAGCAGGGTTCAGGGTATAGGGAACACTGAAGCTTTCTTT
TRBV5-1,TRBD1,many,TRBJ1-5,CASSSTGDQPQHF,TGCGCCAGCAGCTCGACAGGGGATCAGCCCCAGCATTTT
TRBV6-5,-,-,TRBJ1-1,CASSSDGPNTEAFF,TGTGCCAGCAGTTCGGACGGACCGAACACTGAAGCTTTCTTT
TRBV20-1,TRBD1,many,TRBJ1-4,CSARTGAEEKLFF,TGCAGTGCTAGGACAGGGGCAGAGGAAAAACTGTTTTTT
TRBV28,TRBD2,many,TRBJ2-3,CASSFLSRTSGNGDTQYF,TGTGCCAGCAGTTTCCTCTCTAGGACTAGCGGGAACGGAGATACGCAGTATTTT
TRBV13,-,many,TRBJ1-6,CASKQLSSTSPLHF,TGTGCCAGCAAGCAGCTTAGTTCTACATCACCCCTCCACTTT
TRBV29-1,TRBD1,many,TRBJ2-7,CSVEARNRGRYEQYF,TGCAGCGTTGAAGCAAGAAACAGGGGGCGATACGAGCAGTACTTC
TRBV14,-,many,TRBJ2-3,CASSQLPRKDTQYF,TGTGCCAGCAGCCAACTTCCTAGGAAGGATACGCAGTATTTT
TRBV12-3/TRBV12-4,TRBD1,-,TRBJ1-3,CASRRDRTWDTIYF,TGTGCCAGCAGGCGGGACAGGACCTGGGACACCATATATTTT
TRBV7-2,TRBD1,few,TRBJ2-7,CASGEGDRVHEQYF,TGTGCCAGCGGGGAGGGGGACAGGGTGCACGAGCAGTACTTC
TRBV18,TRBD2,many,TRBJ2-3,CASSPPGLAGGTDTQYF,TGTGCCAGCTCACCCCCAGGACTAGCGGGAGGCACAGATACGCAGTATTTT
TRBV12-3/TRBV12-4,-,many,TRBJ2-7,CASSPRQAPYEQYF,TGTGCCAGCAGCCCCCGACAGGCCCCCTACGAGCAGTACTTC
TRBV7-2,TRBD2,many,TRBJ2-5,CASRPSGAPGGTQYF,TGTGCCAGCAGACCTAGCGGAGCCCCTGGGGGGACCCAGTACTTC
TRBV20-1,TRBD2,many,TRBJ2-1,CSAKSGIEEQFF,TGCAGTGCCAAAAGCGGGATAGAGGAGCAGTTCTTC
TRBV5-1,TRBD1,many,TRBJ1-2,CASSPGTGGSLNGYTF,TGCGCCAGCAGCCCAGGGACAGGGGGCAGCCTAAATGGCTACACCTTC
TRBV12-3/TRBV12-4,-,few,TRBJ2-7,CASSDQGFLGEQYF,TGTGCCAGCAGTGATCAGGGATTCTTAGGCGAGCAGTACTTC
TRBV2,-,-,TRBJ2-5,CASSEEGDYFGETQYF,TGTGCCAGCAGTGAGGAGGGGGACTACTTTGGGGAGACCCAGTACTTC
TRBV30,TRBD1,many,TRBJ2-7,CAWTDRATSLYEQYF,TGTGCCTGGACTGACAGGGCTACATCCCTCTACGAGCAGTACTTC
TRBV4-3,TRBD2,many,TRBJ2-7,CASSLYPPGLGSYEQYF,TGCGCCAGCAGCCTGTACCCCCCGGGACTAGGTTCCTACGAGCAGTACTTC
TRBV28,-,-,TRBJ2-7,CASSFYREVRRSGEQYF,TGTGCCAGCAGTTTTTATAGGGAAGTACGGCGGAGCGGCGAGCAGTACTTC
TRBV20-1,TRBD2,few,TRBJ2-7,CSAYRTSGSYEQYF,TGCAGTGCTTACCGGACTAGCGGGAGCTACGAGCAGTACTTC
TRBV6-2/TRBV6-3,-,many,TRBJ2-3,CASSPPRTDTQYF,TGTGCCAGCAGCCCCCCACGGACAGATACGCAGTATTTT
TRBV20-1,TRBD1,few,TRBJ1-5,CSAITTGGYSNQPQHF,TGCAGTGCCATCACCACAGGGGGGTATAGCAATCAGCCCCAGCATTTT
TRBV5-1,-,few,TRBJ2-2,CASSPTGTSNGELFF,TGCGCCAGCAGCCCGACCGGGACTTCCAATGGGGAGCTGTTTTTT
TRBV28,TRBD1,-,TRBJ1-2,CASRGQGESNYGYTF,TGTGCCAGCAGGGGACAGGGTGAATCTAACTATGGCTACACCTTC
TRBV13,TRBD1,few,TRBJ2-7,CASSFTGTGMYEQYF,TGTGCCAGCAGCTTCACCGGGACAGGGATGTACGAGCAGTACTTC
TRBV20-1,TRBD2,-,TRBJ2-7,CSAGRSGRDRGGQYF,TGCAGTGCTGGGAGGAGCGGGAGGGATCGAGGTGGGCAGTACTTC
TRBV4-3,-,many,TRBJ1-1,CASSQDLEVNTEAFF,TGCGCCAGCAGCCAAGATTTAGAGGTGAACACTGAAGCTTTCTTT
TRBV14,TRBD1,-,TRBJ1-1,CASSQEGQARNTEAFF,TGTGCCAGCAGCCAAGAAGGACAGGCCCGGAACACTGAAGCTTTCTTT
TRBV3-1,-,many,TRBJ1-1,CASSTSGANAAFF,TGTGCCAGCAGCACCTCCGGGGCCAATGCAGCTTTCTTT
TRBV2,-,many,TRBJ1-5,CASSEMSNQPQHF,TGTGCCAGCAGTGAAATGAGCAATCAGCCCCAGCATTTT
TRBV12-3/TRBV12-4,-,many,TRBJ2-7,CASSFWTDLYEQYF,TGTGCCAGCAGTTTTTGGACAGACCTCTACGAGCAGTACTTC
TRBV7-2,TRBD2,-,TRBJ2-7,CASSSPALAGSYEQYF,TGTGCCAGCAGCTCCCCCGCCCTAGCGGGCTCCTACGAGCAGTACTTC
TRBV5-4,TRBD2,many,TRBJ2-1,CASSSKREENNEQFF,TGTGCCAGCAGCTCCAAGCGGGAGGAGAACAATGAGCAGTTCTTC
TRBV6-4,TRBD2,many,TRBJ2-2,CASSPTSGSTGELFF,TGTGCCAGCAGCCCGACTAGCGGGAGTACCGGGGAGCTGTTTTTT
TRBV7-3,-,many,TRBJ2-2,CASSFDRDTGELFF,TGTGCCAGCAGTTTTGATAGGGACACCGGGGAGCTGTTTTTT
TRBV20-1,-,-,TRBJ1-5,CSASPLRGSDQPQHF,TGCAGTGCTAGTCCCCTGAGAGGGAGCGATCAGCCCCAGCATTTT
TRBV27,-,many,TRBJ2-2,CASRTGNTGELFF,TGTGCCAGCAGAACAGGAAACACCGGGGAGCTGTTTTTT
TRBV19,-,many,TRBJ1-1,CASSAHGPSGLGQAFF,TGTGCCAGTAGTGCCCATGGACCCTCGGGGCTGGGCCAAGCTTTCTTT
TRBV6-6,TRBD1,-,TRBJ1-5,CASKGTAINQPQHF,TGTGCCAGCAAGGGGACAGCGATTAATCAGCCCCAGCATTTT
TRBV7-2,TRBD2,many,TRBJ2-7,CASSPRTSEQYF,TGTGCCAGCAGCCCGAGGACTAGCGAGCAGTACTTC
TRBV10-3,-,many,TRBJ1-5,CAISESGTPRGQPQHF,TGTGCCATCAGTGAGTCAGGGACTCCGAGGGGTCAGCCCCAGCATTTT
TRBV6-2/TRBV6-3,TRBD2,-,TRBJ2-1,CASSYWVGGTYNEQFF,TGTGCCAGCAGTTATTGGGTCGGGGGGACTTACAATGAGCAGTTCTTC
TRBV5-1,TRBD1,many,TRBJ2-5,CASSYRGVQETQYF,TGCGCCAGCAGCTACAGGGGAGTCCAAGAGACCCAGTACTTC
TRBV27,-,-,TRBJ2-7,CASSSPRDYEQYF,TGTGCCAGCAGTTCTCCCCGCGACTACGAGCAGTACTTC
TRBV12-3/TRBV12-4,-,many,TRBJ1-2,CASSPGQNYGYTF,TGTGCCAGCAGTCCCGGACAGAACTATGGCTACACCTTC
TRBV4-3,TRBD2,many,TRBJ2-3,CASSQVRAGVAGTQYF,TGCGCCAGCAGCCAAGTCCGAGCCGGGGTAGCGGGTACGCAGTATTTT
TRBV29-1,-,many,TRBJ2-5,CSAEKGTETQYF,TGCAGCGCCGAGAAGGGGACAGAGACCCAGTACTTC
TRBV5-4,TRBD1,few,TRBJ1-2,CASSLEQGNNGYTF,TGTGCCAGCAGCTTGGAACAGGGGAATAATGGCTACACCTTC